Listed here are 30 T cell receptor beta chains from one sample, sequenced in a study of T cells after yellow fever vaccination. TCRdb processed the 5' RACE reads anew with MiXCR; each CDR3 protein has one entry. The sample shows about 400,000 distinct CDR3 sequences, 6.2% of them seen only once. Sequencing was performed on PBMCs, taken 5 days after the yellow fever booster vaccination. Source of these receptors: a man younger than 45 who received the YFV17D yellow fever vaccine.

V usage is TRBV5-1 and J usage is TRBJ2-1; D perhaps matches TRBD2 (6 bases). Germline V lookup: CDR1 SGHRS, CDR2 YFSETQ. The V gene lost 5 bases and the J gene lost 4 bases, with 16 bases spanning the gap. This CDR3 spans 15 amino acids. The CDR3 reads CASREGGIGYNEQFF. In DNA, the CDR3 is TGCGCCAGCAGAGAGGGCGGGATAGGATACAATGAGCAGTTCTTC.

The V gene is TRBV20-1, the J gene TRBJ2-7; no definite D call. There are 11 residues in the CDR3. Germline V gene data show CDR1 as DFQATT and CDR2 as SNEGSKA (reference sequence). V was cut by 2 bases and J by 3 bases, with 5 bases left in between. The CDR3 reads CSARNNYEQYF. The CDR3 coding sequence is TGCAGTGCTAGAAACAACTACGAGCAGTACTTC.

The genes are TRBV5-4 and TRBJ2-5; 7 bases match TRBD1. The germline V gene has CDR1 SGHNT and CDR2 YYREEE (reference sequence). The CDR3 extends over 15 amino acids. V trimming: 3 bases; J trimming: 2 bases; junction bases outside the gene matches: 7. The CDR3 reads CASSSPTGLQETQYF. DNA for the CDR3: TGTGCCAGCAGCTCGCCGACAGGGTTACAAGAGACCCAGTACTTC.

In this sample, this clonotype turned up a few times. The chain is built from TRBV5-1 and TRBJ2-5; unclear D gene. There are 13 residues in the CDR3. Trimming left V 6 bases short and J 3 bases short, with 12 bases between. CDR1 and CDR2 from the germline V gene are SGHRS and YFSETQ. CDR3 nucleotides: TGCGCCAGCAACCTGGCGTCCGAAGAGACCCAGTACTTC. Residues: CASNLASEETQYF.

This clonotype came up many times. The V call is TRBV9, the J call TRBJ1-1; D gene uncertain. The V gene's germline CDR1 is SGDLS and CDR2 YYNGEE. The CDR3 sequence is 12 residues long. Trimming left V 0 bases short and J 11 bases short, with 11 bases between. The CDR3 here is CASSVGGGDAFF. DNA of the CDR3: TGTGCCAGCAGCGTAGGGGGAGGAGACGCTTTCTTT.

The chain carries TRBV4-2 and TRBJ2-6, with D possibly being TRBD1 (6 bases). The CDR3 spans 18 residues. The V end was cut by 4 bases, the J end by 3 bases, with 19 bases between. Germline values: CDR1 LGHNA, CDR2 YNFKEQ. The CDR3 reads CASSLLIQGRSGANVLTF. DNA for the CDR3: TGTGCCAGCAGCCTCTTAATACAGGGCAGGAGTGGGGCCAACGTCCTGACTTTC.

This clonotype was detected ten times or more. J is TRBJ2-7 and V is TRBV9, with TRBD2 matching over 9 bases. V lost 2 bases, J lost 6 bases, and 9 bases stayed unmatched. Germline V lookup: CDR1 SGDLS, CDR2 YYNGEE. This CDR3 contains 15 residues. The CDR3 spells CASSVSGSAPSEQYF. Written as DNA, the CDR3 is TGTGCCAGCAGCGTTAGCGGGAGCGCCCCTTCCGAGCAGTACTTC.

This clonotype was observed many times. The CDR3 DNA follows: TGTGCCAGCAGCCCCGCCGGGTGGGTTGAAGCTTTCTTT. It yields the protein CASSPAGWVEAFF. The rearrangement uses TRBV5-5 and TRBJ1-1; D is ambiguous. The germline V gene encodes CDR1 SGHKS and CDR2 YYEKEE (reference sequence). Trimming cost V 4 bases and J 7 bases, with 14 bases left between them. CDR3 length equals 13 residues.

The rearrangement uses TRBV11-2 and TRBJ1-4; D is perhaps TRBD1 (6 bases). Germline V gene sequence: CDR1 SGHAT, CDR2 FQNNGV. The CDR3 extends over 18 amino acids. V was cut by 4 bases and J by 4 bases, with 22 bases left in between. CDR3 region: CASSYTGLSGAGNEKLFF. For the CDR3, the DNA is TGTGCCAGCAGCTACACTGGCCTCTCGGGGGCGGGTAATGAAAAACTGTTTTTT.

This chain connects TRBV5-4 to TRBJ1-1, with 9 bases lining up with TRBD1. CDR1 is SGHNT and CDR2 is YYREEE in the germline V gene (reference sequence). The CDR3 contains 12 residues. The trim removed 4 bases at V and 9 bases at J, leaving 4 bases unmatched. The CDR3 reads CASSTGQGKAFF. Here the CDR3 DNA reads TGTGCCAGCAGCACGGGACAGGGAAAAGCTTTCTTT.

This clonotype showed up just a few times. The V call is TRBV15, the J call TRBJ2-7; D is ambiguous. Germline assignment: CDR1 LNHNV and CDR2 YYDKDF (reference sequence). V shed 6 bases and J shed 1 base, with 10 bases lying between them. The CDR3 spans 13 residues. CDR3: CATSLPPSYEQYF. CDR3 coding DNA: TGTGCCACCAGTCTTCCCCCATCCTACGAGCAGTACTTC. The variable domain in full, completed from reference TRBV15 and TRBJ2-7, reads DAMVIQNPRYQVTQFGKPVTLSCSQTLNHNVMYWYQQKSSQAPKLLFHYYDKDFNNEADTPDNFQSRRPNTSFCFLDIRSPGLGDTAMYLCATSLPPSYEQYFGPGTRLTVT.

The chain recombines TRBV5-1 with TRBJ2-7; D gene ambiguous. The CDR3 has 14 residues. The V gene's germline CDR1 is SGHRS and CDR2 YFSETQ. The V and J ends lost 2 bases and 2 bases respectively, with 11 bases between them. In nucleotides, the CDR3 is TGCGCCAGCAGCTTAGTACGATGGGCCTACGAGCAGTACTTC. Residues: CASSLVRWAYEQYF.

The chain is built from TRBV20-1 and TRBJ2-5, with D maybe TRBD2 (6 bases). The CDR3 runs 12 residues. The germline V and J ends were trimmed by 4 bases and 5 bases, with 11 bases remaining between them. CDR1 and CDR2 (germline): DFQATT, SNEGSKA (reference sequence). The CDR3 nucleotides are TGCAGTGCTACCCGGGAGATGGAGACCCAGTACTTC. Protein sequence: CSATREMETQYF.

The chain links TRBV4-3 to TRBJ2-1, with 10 nucleotides matching TRBD2. This CDR3 spans 17 amino acids. Germline CDR1 is LGHNA and CDR2 is YSLEER. J gave up 4 bases and V 4 bases, and 10 bases lay outside the gene matches. The CDR3 DNA reads TGCGCCAGCAGCCCTAGCTTAAGCGGGGGGGCGTACAATGAGCAGTTCTTC. This gives the protein CASSPSLSGGAYNEQFF.

The chain employs TRBV4-3 and TRBJ2-7; TRBD2 aligns across 14 bases. Germline assignment: CDR1 LGHNA and CDR2 YSLEER. This CDR3 is 16 amino acids long. Unmatched junction bases numbered 6, after V lost 4 bases and J lost 4 bases. CDR3 region: CASSLGLAGVMYEQYF. CDR3 sequence (DNA): TGCGCCAGCAGCCTGGGACTAGCGGGAGTTATGTACGAGCAGTACTTC.

This clonotype was seen a few times. The J gene is TRBJ2-5, the V gene TRBV29-1, with D tentatively TRBD2 (6 bases). The CDR3 spans 14 residues. The V end was cut by 6 bases, the J end by 2 bases, with 16 bases between. Germline V gives CDR1 SQVTM, CDR2 ANQGSEA. CDR3 DNA: TGCAGCGTCAACCCGGGACTCGGGCAAGAGACCCAGTACTTC. This translates into CSVNPGLGQETQYF.

The rearrangement uses TRBV7-2 and TRBJ2-7; no firm D call. Germline CDR1 SGHTA, CDR2 FQGNSA. V lost 3 bases to trimming and J lost 4 bases, with 7 bases between them. This CDR3 spans 12 amino acids. In DNA, the CDR3 is TGTGCCAGCAGCTTCCCCTTATACGAGCAGTACTTC. It encodes CASSFPLYEQYF. The full variable domain, with the rest looked up from reference TRBV7-2 and TRBJ2-7, is GAGVSQSPSNKVTEKGKDVELRCDPISGHTALYWYRQSLGQGLEFLIYFQGNSAPDKSGLPSDRFSAERTGGSVSTLTIQRTQQEDSAVYLCASSFPLYEQYFGPGTRLTVT.

This clonotype was seen a few times. This chain connects TRBV5-4 to TRBJ2-2; D not certain. CDR1 SGHNT and CDR2 YYREEE come from the germline V gene (reference sequence). This CDR3 is 14 amino acids long. V was cut by 5 bases and J by 0 bases, with 8 bases left in between. In DNA, the CDR3 is TGTGCCAGCAGGGCCTTAGCGAACACCGGGGAGCTGTTTTTT. Encoded protein: CASRALANTGELFF.

This clonotype was seen ten or more times. The CDR3 DNA reads as TGCAGTGCTAGGACCGGGATTGAAGCTTTCTTT. Translated, it gives CSARTGIEAFF. The chain recombines TRBV20-1 with TRBJ1-1; D is unresolved. With 3 bases removed from V and 7 bases from J, the gap between germline ends came to 9 bases. The germline CDR1 and CDR2 sequences are DFQATT and SNEGSKA (reference sequence). The CDR3 runs 11 residues.

In this sample, this clonotype turned up many times. The rearrangement joins TRBV7-1 to TRBJ2-1; TRBD2 matches 14 bases. TRBV7-1 is placed among ORFs of uncertain function. The CDR3 consists of 22 residues. Trimming took 3 bases from V and 9 from J; bases not matched to a gene: 25. The chain's CDR3 is CASSSPRGPPPGLAGVRGEQFF. DNA of the CDR3: TGTGCCAGCAGCTCCCCGCGGGGTCCGCCTCCGGGACTAGCGGGAGTTCGGGGTGAGCAGTTCTTC.

The table lists this clonotype with a few counts. The J gene is TRBJ2-3, the V gene TRBV5-1, with a tentative D call TRBD2 (7 bases). The length of the CDR3 is 14 residues. Deletions cut 7 bases from V and 4 bases from J, with 16 bases between. The germline V gene encodes CDR1 SGHRS and CDR2 YFSETQ. CDR3 sequence (DNA): TGCGCCAGCGGGGGGGCCTCGGTATCAGATACGCAGTATTTT. Translating it yields CASGGASVSDTQYF.

This clonotype appeared many times. The rearrangement uses TRBV6-1 and TRBJ2-3, with D possibly TRBD1 on 6 matching bases. Germline V gene lookup returns CDR1 MNHNS and CDR2 SASEGT. This CDR3 is built from 15 residues. V gave up 5 bases and J gave up 2 bases, with 14 bases separating them. CDR3 nucleotides: TGTGCCAGCAGTCCCGGGACACTTGTCACAGATACGCAGTATTTT. Protein: CASSPGTLVTDTQYF.

This clonotype was counted a few times. V gene TRBV5-4 combines with J gene TRBJ2-3; TRBD1 might be the D (6 bases). The germline CDR1 and CDR2 sequences are SGHNT and YYREEE (reference sequence). This CDR3 spans 13 amino acids. V was pared by 5 bases and J by 5 bases, with 12 bases between. CDR3 DNA sequence: TGTGCCAGCAGGCCGGACAGCGGAGATACGCAGTATTTT. Its protein is CASRPDSGDTQYF. The full variable domain, rest sourced from reference TRBV5-4 and TRBJ2-3, is ETGVTQSPTHLIKTRGQQVTLRCSSQSGHNTVSWYQQALGQGPQFIFQYYREEENGRGNFPPRFSGLQFPNYSSELNVNALELDDSALYLCASRPDSGDTQYFGPGTRLTVL.

This clonotype was found many times. The chain has TRBV27 and TRBJ2-2; 8 bases agree with TRBD1. CDR3 length: 14 amino acids. CDR1 and CDR2 from the germline V gene are MNHEY and SMNVEV (reference sequence). The J segment lost 5 bases and the V segment lost 10 bases, leaving 9 bases of the junction unmatched. The CDR3 is CATQPGQGTGELFF. The CDR3, as DNA: TGTGCCACCCAACCTGGACAGGGAACCGGGGAGCTGTTTTTT.

This clonotype was found many times. V gene TRBV11-2 combines with J gene TRBJ2-7; 7 bases align to TRBD2. Trimming cost V 5 bases and J 1 base; bases outside gene matches: 17. The CDR3 contains 18 residues. Germline V gene sequence: CDR1 SGHAT, CDR2 FQNNGV. The CDR3 nucleotides read TGTGCCAGCAGCACAAGAATAAAGACTAGCCGGGGGTCCTACGAGCAGTACTTC. The encoded protein is CASSTRIKTSRGSYEQYF. The full variable domain, with the rest looked up from reference TRBV11-2 and TRBJ2-7, is EAGVAQSPRYKIIEKRQSVAFWCNPISGHATLYWYQQILGQGPKLLIQFQNNGVVDDSQLPKDRFSAERLKGVDSTLKIQPAKLEDSAVYLCASSTRIKTSRGSYEQYFGPGTRLTVT.

Points on this clonotype: The junction does not match germline at one end; this may be a read error. The chain combines TRBV5-1 with TRBJ2-1; D call uncertain. The germline V gene has CDR1 SGHRS and CDR2 YFSETQ. This CDR3 has 12 amino acids. DNA of the CDR3: TGCGCCAGCAGCTTGGCTGGCCCTGAGCGGTTCTTC. Protein: CASSLAGPERFF.

This clonotype has ten or more counts. The rearrangement links TRBV29-1 to TRBJ2-7; a weak D match, TRBD2 (7 bases). Germline values: CDR1 SQVTM, CDR2 ANQGSEA. The ends were cut back, 7 bases at V and 0 bases at J, with 22 bases in the middle. The CDR3 is 16 amino acids. Written as DNA, the CDR3 is TGCAGCGCTGTGGGGAGGGGGTATAGGAGCTCCTACGAGCAGTACTTC. Translated: CSAVGRGYRSSYEQYF.

The table lists this clonotype with many counts. The J gene is TRBJ2-3, the V gene TRBV18; 7 bases map to TRBD1. There are 13 residues in the CDR3. Germline CDR1 KGHSH, CDR2 LQKENI. The V gene end was trimmed by 1 base and the J gene end by 7 bases; junction bases not matched to a gene: 2. CDR3 coding DNA: TGTGCCAGCTCACCACAGGGGGCGAATACGCAGTATTTT. Amino acid sequence: CASSPQGANTQYF.

This clonotype was seen at least ten times. J is TRBJ2-3 and V is TRBV7-2, with TRBD2 identical over 8 bases. The germline V gene has CDR1 SGHTA and CDR2 FQGNSA. Trimming removed 4 bases from V and 4 bases from J; junction bases left unmatched: 7. This CDR3 comprises 15 residues. The CDR3, as DNA: TGTGCCAGCAGCTCCGGACTAGCAATCGCAGATACGCAGTATTTT. This sequence encodes CASSSGLAIADTQYF.

This clonotype came up a few times. The V gene is TRBV7-2, the J gene TRBJ2-1, with D perhaps matching TRBD2 (6 bases). This CDR3 comprises 12 residues. Between the trimmed V and J ends, which lost 3 bases and 12 bases, there was a span of 12 bases. Germline CDR1 reads SGHTA; CDR2 reads FQGNSA. CDR3 bases: TGTGCCAGCAGCTTGGACTACCTCGGGCAGTTCTTC. Protein product: CASSLDYLGQFF.